This T cell receptor (beta chain) was obtained from a study of OX40 agonist ivuxolimab in advanced cancers. Study results and limitations: Among T cells, CD8+ cells averaged more expanded clones than CD4+ cells. Circulating CD4+ and CD8+ T cells showed clonal expansion by week 6 at 0.1 to 3.0 mg/kg. Normalized expansion of T-cell clones was also low for some nonresponders.

As to this clone: Its specificity is not known.

The protocol was immunoSEQ multiplex PCR, while the TCRdb copy is restricted to in-frame clones and leaves out a portion. Among under 20,000 clones, about 93% were seen once, and the ten largest hold 29%. Per the germline V gene, CDR1 is SEHNR and CDR2 is FQNEAQ (reference sequence). The CDR3 loop spans 17 amino acids. Trimming took 2 bases from V and 6 from J; bases not matched to a gene: 6. The sequence came from an adult with an advanced solid tumor such as melanoma, head and neck, liver or kidney cancer. V and J are TRBV7-9 and TRBJ2-3; TRBD2 matches at 15 bases. The material sequenced was CD4+ or CD8+ T cells sorted from blood, taken in a trial of the OX40 agonist ivuxolimab. The CDR3 nucleotides are TGTGCCAGCAGCTTAAAGGGACTAGCGGGAGGATTGGATACGCAGTATTTT. Protein: CASSLKGLAGGLDTQYF.